Reported below is one T cell receptor (beta chain). This sample is drawn from a study of blood T cell repertoires in COVID-19. This CDR3 spans 14 amino acids. Germline-derived CDR1 and CDR2 are SGDLS and YYNGEE. The junction had 6 bases not matched to a gene; V was cut back by 4 bases and J by 4 bases. Repertoires were generated with immunoSEQ multiplex PCR, while TCRdb's copy carries only in-frame clones and drops some. The sample has around 140,000 clones, around 72% seen once. This sequence originates from a woman aged 60-75 years with acute or convalescent COVID-19. The chain uses TRBV9 and TRBJ2-5; 8 nucleotides match TRBD2. Sequencing was performed on peripheral blood. CDR3: CASSSGRWGETQYF. The DNA for the CDR3 is TGTGCCAGCAGCAGCGGGAGATGGGGAGAGACCCAGTACTTC.